The 4 T cell receptor beta chains given below trace back to one sample, sequenced in a study of cytomegalovirus exposure and HLA in healthy donors. The PCR used 60 Vbeta and 13 Jbeta primers. Assay: immunoSEQ multiplex PCR; the TCRdb copy retains only in-frame clones and omits some. Among roughly 99,000 clones listed, 79% were seen once. Source material: PBMCs. These receptor sequences come from a woman in her thirties or forties in good health and CMV-seronegative.

J is TRBJ2-5 and V is TRBV7-9, with 8 bases identical to TRBD2. Germline V gives CDR1 SEHNR, CDR2 FQNEAQ (reference sequence). The V segment lost 4 bases and the J segment 5 bases; nucleotides outside the gene matches: 9. This CDR3 is 15 amino acids long. CDR3 coding DNA: TGTGCCAGCAGCTCGGCCGGGACTAGTGACGAGACCCAGTACTTC. It encodes CASSSAGTSDETQYF. Looking up the rest from reference TRBV7-9 and TRBJ2-5 gives the full variable domain: DTGVSQNPRHKITKRGQNVTFRCDPISEHNRLYWYRQTLGQGPEFLTYFQNEAQLEKSRLLSDRFSAERPKGSFSTLEIQRTEQGDSAMYLCASSSAGTSDETQYFGPGTRLLVL.

The rearrangement uses TRBV11-2 and TRBJ2-7; D unresolved. CDR3 length: 10 amino acids. V lost 5 bases and J lost 6, with 5 bases in between. Germline CDR1 and CDR2: SGHAT and FQNNGV. In DNA, the CDR3 is TGTGCCAGCAGCGGCAGCGAGCAGTACTTC. Translation gives CASSGSEQYF.

V is TRBV10-3 and J is TRBJ2-6; D possibly corresponds to TRBD1 (6 bases). Trimming removed 6 bases from V and 0 bases from J, with 21 bases in between. Germline V gene data show CDR1 as ENHRY and CDR2 as SYGVKD. The CDR3 extends over 19 amino acids. CDR3 residues: CAIRVNGQFGDSGANVLTF. Here the CDR3 DNA reads TGTGCCATCAGGGTAAATGGACAGTTTGGGGACTCTGGGGCCAACGTCCTGACTTTC.

This chain links TRBV13 with TRBJ1-3; no definite D call. Germline CDR1 and CDR2: PRHDT and FYEKMQ (reference sequence). Trimming left V 5 bases short and J 0 bases short, with 8 bases between. The CDR3 has 14 residues. The CDR3 spells CASSDRGSGNTIYF. In DNA, the CDR3 is TGTGCCAGCAGCGACCGGGGCTCTGGAAACACCATATATTTT.